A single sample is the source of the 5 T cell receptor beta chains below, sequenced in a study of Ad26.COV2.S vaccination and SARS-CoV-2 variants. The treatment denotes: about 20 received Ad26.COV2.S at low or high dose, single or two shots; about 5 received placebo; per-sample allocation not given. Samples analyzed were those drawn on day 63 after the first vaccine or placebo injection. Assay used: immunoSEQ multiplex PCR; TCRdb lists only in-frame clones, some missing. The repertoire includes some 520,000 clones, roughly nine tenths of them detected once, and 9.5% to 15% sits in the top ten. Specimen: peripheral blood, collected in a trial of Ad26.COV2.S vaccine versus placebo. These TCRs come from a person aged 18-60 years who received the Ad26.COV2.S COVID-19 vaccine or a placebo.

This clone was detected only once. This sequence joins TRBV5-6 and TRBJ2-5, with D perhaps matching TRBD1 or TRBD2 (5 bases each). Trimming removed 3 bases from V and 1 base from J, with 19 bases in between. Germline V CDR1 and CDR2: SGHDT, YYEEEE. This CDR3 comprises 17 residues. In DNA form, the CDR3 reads TGTGCCAGCAGCTGGGGGAATCGACGGACTTTCCAAGAGACCCAGTACTTC. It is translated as CASSWGNRRTFQETQYF.

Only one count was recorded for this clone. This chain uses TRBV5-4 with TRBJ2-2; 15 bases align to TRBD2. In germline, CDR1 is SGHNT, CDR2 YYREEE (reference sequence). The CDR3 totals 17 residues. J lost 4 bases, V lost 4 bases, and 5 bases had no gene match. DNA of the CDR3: TGTGCCAGCAGCCAAGGACTAGCGGGAGGGCTCACCGGGGAGCTGTTTTTT. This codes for CASSQGLAGGLTGELFF.

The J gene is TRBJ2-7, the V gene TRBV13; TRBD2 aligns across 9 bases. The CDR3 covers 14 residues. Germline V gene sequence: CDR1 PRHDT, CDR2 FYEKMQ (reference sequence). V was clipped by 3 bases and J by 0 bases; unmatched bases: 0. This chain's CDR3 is CASSFSGSSYEQYF. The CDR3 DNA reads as TGTGCCAGCAGCTTTAGCGGGAGCTCCTACGAGCAGTACTTC.

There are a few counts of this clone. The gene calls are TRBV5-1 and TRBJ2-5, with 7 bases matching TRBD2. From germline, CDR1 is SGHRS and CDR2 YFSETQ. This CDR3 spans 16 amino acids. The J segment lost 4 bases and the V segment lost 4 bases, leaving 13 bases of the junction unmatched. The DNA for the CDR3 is TGCGCCAGCAGCGGCGGGACTACCCGGAGGGGAGAGACCCAGTACTTC. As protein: CASSGGTTRRGETQYF. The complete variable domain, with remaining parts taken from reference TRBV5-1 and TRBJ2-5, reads KAGVTQTPRYLIKTRGQQVTLSCSPISGHRSVSWYQQTPGQGLQFLFEYFSETQRNKGNFPGRFSGRQFSNSRSEMNVSTLELGDSALYLCASSGGTTRRGETQYFGPGTRLLVL.

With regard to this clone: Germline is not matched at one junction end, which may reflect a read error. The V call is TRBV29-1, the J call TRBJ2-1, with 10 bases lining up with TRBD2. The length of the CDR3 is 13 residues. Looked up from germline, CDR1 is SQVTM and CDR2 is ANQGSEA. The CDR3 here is CSARREREGGAVF. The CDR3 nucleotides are TGCAGCGCACGCAGGGAGCGGGAGGGAGGTGCGGTCTTC.